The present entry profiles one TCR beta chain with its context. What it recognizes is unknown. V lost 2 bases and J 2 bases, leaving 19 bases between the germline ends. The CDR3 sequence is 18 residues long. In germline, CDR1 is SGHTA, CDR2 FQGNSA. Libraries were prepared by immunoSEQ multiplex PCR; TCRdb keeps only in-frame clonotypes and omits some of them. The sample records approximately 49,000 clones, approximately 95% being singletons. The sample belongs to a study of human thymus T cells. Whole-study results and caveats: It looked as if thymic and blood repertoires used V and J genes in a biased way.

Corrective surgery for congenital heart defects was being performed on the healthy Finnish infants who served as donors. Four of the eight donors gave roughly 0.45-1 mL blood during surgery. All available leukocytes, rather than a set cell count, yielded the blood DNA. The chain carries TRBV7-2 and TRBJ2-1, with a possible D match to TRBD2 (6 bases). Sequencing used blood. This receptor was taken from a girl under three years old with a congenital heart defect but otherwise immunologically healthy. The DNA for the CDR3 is TGTGCCAGCAGCTTACCCCTCCATCTAGCGATCGCCTACAATGAGCAGTTCTTC. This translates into CASSLPLHLAIAYNEQFF.